This record covers a single T cell receptor (beta chain). Its matching antigen is unknown. Produced via immunoSEQ multiplex PCR; TCRdb's table is partial and in-frame only. The table has roughly 150,000 clones, approximately 90% seen once. With 10 bases removed from V and 0 bases from J, the gap between germline ends came to 7 bases. The CDR3 consists of 12 residues. The entry originates in a study of T cell responses to AZD1222 COVID-19 vaccine. Overall study results and limits: There were repertoire samples only from the period after the peak T cell response. A reported finding is that nearly half of spike-specific TCRs target unmutated variant regions. Distributed over spike, vaccine-associated CD4 TCRs predominated at 160-218 and 743-854. Spike-specific TCRs gained breadth and depth after people received two AZD1222 doses.

The TCR sequence derives from an adult in good health. This sample comprised peripheral blood, obtained on day 0 of MenACWY control vaccination. The chain is built from TRBV12-3 or TRBV12-4 and TRBJ1-3; D unclear. The CDR3 DNA reads TGTGCCATACAGCTCTCTGGAAACACCATATATTTT. Its translation is CAIQLSGNTIYF.